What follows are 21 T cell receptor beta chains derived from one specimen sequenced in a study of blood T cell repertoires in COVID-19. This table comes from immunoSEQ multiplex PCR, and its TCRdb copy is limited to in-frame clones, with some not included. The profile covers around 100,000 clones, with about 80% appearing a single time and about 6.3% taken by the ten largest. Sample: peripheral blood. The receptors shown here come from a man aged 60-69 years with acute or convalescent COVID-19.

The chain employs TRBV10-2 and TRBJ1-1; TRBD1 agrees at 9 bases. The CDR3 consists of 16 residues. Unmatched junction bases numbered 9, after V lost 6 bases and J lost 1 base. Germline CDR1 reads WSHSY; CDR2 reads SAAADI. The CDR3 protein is CASRGTGTGTNTEAFF. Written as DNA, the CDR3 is TGCGCCAGCAGGGGGACGGGGACAGGGACGAACACTGAAGCTTTCTTT.

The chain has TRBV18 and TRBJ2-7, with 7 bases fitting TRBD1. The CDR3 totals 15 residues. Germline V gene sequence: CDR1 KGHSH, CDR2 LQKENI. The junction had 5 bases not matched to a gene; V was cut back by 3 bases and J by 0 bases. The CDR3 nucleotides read TGTGCCAGCTCACCTCCGGACAGGAACTCCTACGAGCAGTACTTC. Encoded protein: CASSPPDRNSYEQYF.

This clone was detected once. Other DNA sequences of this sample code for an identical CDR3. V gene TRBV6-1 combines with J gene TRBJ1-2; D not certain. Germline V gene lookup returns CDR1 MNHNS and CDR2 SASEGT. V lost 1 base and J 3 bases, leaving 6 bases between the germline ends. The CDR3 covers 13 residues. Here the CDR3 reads CASSEGGDYGYTF. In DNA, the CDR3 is TGTGCCAGCAGTGAAGGAGGTGACTATGGCTACACCTTC.

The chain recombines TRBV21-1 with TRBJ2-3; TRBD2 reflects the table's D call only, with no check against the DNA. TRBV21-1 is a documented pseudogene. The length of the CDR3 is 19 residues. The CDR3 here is CASTERNLSPGGGADTQYF. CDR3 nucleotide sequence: TGTGCCAGCACTGAACGAAACCTCTCCCCGGGGGGCGGGGCAGATACGCAGTATTTT.

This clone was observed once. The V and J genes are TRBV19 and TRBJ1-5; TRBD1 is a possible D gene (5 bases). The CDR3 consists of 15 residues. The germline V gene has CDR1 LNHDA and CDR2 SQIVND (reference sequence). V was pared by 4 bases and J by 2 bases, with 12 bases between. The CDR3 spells CASSSREGGNQPQHF. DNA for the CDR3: TGTGCCAGTAGTAGCAGGGAGGGAGGCAATCAGCCCCAGCATTTT.

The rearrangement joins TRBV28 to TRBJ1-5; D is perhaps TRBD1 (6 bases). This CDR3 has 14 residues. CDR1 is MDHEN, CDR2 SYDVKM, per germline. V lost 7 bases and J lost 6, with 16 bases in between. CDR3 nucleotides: TGTGCCAGCACGGGGGGCTGGGGAGCTCAGCCCCAGCATTTT. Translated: CASTGGWGAQPQHF.

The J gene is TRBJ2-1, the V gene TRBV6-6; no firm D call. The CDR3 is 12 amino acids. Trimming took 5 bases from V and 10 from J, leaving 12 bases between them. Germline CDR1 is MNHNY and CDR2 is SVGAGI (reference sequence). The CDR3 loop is CASSHTPWEQFF. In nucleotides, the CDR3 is TGTGCCAGCAGTCACACCCCTTGGGAGCAGTTCTTC.

DNA for the CDR3: TGTGCCACCGCCGGGAACACTGAAGCTTTCTTT. It is translated as CATAGNTEAFF. The gene calls are TRBV24-1 and TRBJ1-1, with unresolved D. The CDR3 is 11 amino acids. Trimming cost V 9 bases and J 1 base, with 5 bases left between them. Germline V gene lookup returns CDR1 KGHDR and CDR2 SFDVKD.

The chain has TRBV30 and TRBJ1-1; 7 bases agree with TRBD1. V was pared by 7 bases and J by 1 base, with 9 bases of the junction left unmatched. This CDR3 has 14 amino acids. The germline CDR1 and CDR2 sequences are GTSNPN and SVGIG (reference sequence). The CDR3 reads CASEQGTRNTEAFF. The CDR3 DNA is TGTGCCTCGGAACAGGGGACTAGGAACACTGAAGCTTTCTTT.

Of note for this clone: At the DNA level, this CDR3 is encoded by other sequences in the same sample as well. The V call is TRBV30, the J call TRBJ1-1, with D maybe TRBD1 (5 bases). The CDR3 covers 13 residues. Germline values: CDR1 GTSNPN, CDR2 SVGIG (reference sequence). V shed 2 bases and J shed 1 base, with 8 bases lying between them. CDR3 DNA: TGTGCCTGGAGTCTAACAGGGAACACTGAAGCTTTCTTT. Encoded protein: CAWSLTGNTEAFF.

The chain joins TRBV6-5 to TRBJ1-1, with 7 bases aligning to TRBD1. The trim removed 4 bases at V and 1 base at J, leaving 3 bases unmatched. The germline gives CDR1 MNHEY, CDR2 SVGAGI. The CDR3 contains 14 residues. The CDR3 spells CASSLRQGNTEAFF. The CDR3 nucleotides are TGTGCCAGCAGTTTGAGACAGGGGAACACTGAAGCTTTCTTT.

The DNA of the CDR3 is TGTGCCAGCAGCTTAGGAGCCAGGGGCGGTAATCAGCCCCAGCATTTT. Its translation: CASSLGARGGNQPQHF. The chain joins TRBV7-2 to TRBJ1-5; D possibly corresponds to TRBD1 (6 bases). The CDR3 length is 16 residues. Trimming cost V 1 base and J 4 bases, with 14 bases left between them. Germline assignment: CDR1 SGHTA and CDR2 FQGNSA.

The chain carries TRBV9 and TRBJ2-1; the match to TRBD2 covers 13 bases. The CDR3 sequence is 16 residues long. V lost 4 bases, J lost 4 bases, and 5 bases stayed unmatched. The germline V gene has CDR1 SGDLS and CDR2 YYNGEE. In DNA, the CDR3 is TGTGCCAGCAGCCGAGGACTAGCGGGGGTATACAATGAGCAGTTCTTC. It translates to CASSRGLAGVYNEQFF.

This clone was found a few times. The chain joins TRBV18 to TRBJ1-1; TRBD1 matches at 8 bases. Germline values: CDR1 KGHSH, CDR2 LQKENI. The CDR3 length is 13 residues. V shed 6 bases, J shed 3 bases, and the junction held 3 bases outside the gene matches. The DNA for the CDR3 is TGTGCCAGCTCCCAGGGGGCTGACACTGAAGCTTTCTTT. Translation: CASSQGADTEAFF.

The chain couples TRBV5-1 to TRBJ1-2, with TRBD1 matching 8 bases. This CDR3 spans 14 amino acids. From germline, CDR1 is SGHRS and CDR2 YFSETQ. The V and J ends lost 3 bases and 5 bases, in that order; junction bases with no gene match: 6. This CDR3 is CASSSGQGKYGYTF. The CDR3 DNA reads TGCGCCAGCAGCTCTGGACAGGGAAAGTATGGCTACACCTTC.

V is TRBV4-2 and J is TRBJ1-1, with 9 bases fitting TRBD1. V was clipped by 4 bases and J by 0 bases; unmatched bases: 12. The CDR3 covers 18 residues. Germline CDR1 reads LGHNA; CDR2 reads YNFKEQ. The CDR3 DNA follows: TGTGCCAGCAGCCCCCGAGAGGGGACAGGGAGCATGAACACTGAAGCTTTCTTT. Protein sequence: CASSPREGTGSMNTEAFF.

This CDR3 is CASSGGLGETGELFF. CDR3 nucleotides: TGTGCCAGCAGCGGGGGACTTGGGGAGACCGGGGAGCTGTTTTTT. The chain employs TRBV7-9 and TRBJ2-2; the D gene is possibly TRBD2 (6 bases). Trimming cost V 5 bases and J 5 bases, with 15 bases left between them. The CDR3 extends over 15 amino acids. Germline V gene data show CDR1 as SEHNR and CDR2 as FQNEAQ (reference sequence).

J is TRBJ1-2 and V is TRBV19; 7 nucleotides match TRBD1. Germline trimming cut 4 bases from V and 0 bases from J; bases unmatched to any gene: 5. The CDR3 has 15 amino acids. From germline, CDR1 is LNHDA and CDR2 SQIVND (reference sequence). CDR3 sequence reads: CASSTGTAPNYGYTF. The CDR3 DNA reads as TGTGCCAGTAGTACCGGGACAGCGCCTAACTATGGCTACACCTTC.

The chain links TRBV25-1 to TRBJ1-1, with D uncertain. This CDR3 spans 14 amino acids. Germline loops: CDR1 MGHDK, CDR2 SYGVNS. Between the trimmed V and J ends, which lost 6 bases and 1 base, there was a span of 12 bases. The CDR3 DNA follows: TGTGCCAGCAGCCGGGATCCCCGGAACACTGAAGCTTTCTTT. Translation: CASSRDPRNTEAFF.

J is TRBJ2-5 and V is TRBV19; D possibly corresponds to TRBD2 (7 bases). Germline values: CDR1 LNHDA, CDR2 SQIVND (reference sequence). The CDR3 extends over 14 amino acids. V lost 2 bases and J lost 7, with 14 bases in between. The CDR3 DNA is TGTGCCAGTAGTATAAAGGGGGGGACGGGGACCCAGTACTTC. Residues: CASSIKGGTGTQYF.

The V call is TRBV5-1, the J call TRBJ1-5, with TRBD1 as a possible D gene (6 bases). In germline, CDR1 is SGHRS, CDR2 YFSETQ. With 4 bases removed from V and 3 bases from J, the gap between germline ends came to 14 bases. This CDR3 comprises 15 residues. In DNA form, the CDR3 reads TGCGCCAGCAGCGAAGACAGGTCGGCCAATCAGCCCCAGCATTTT. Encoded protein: CASSEDRSANQPQHF.